Below, 27 T cell receptor beta chains from the same sample are listed, as sequenced in a study of T cell repertoires in cytomegalovirus infection. MiXCR, run by TCRdb on the reads, gives a single entry per CDR3 protein. This sample has hundreds of thousands of distinct CDR3 sequences, with around 24% found just once. The source material was CD8+ T cells from PBMCs. The receptors derive from a human donor in good health (CMV status not recorded). Some clones in this sample may be carry-over from other donors' samples.

This clonotype was seen a handful of times. The gene calls are TRBV2 and TRBJ2-1; D call uncertain. The V end was cut by 1 base, the J end by 0 bases, with 7 bases between. The length of the CDR3 is 15 residues. Germline values: CDR1 SNHLY, CDR2 FYNNEI. The CDR3 protein is CASSEVWSSYNEQFF. CDR3 DNA: TGTGCCAGCAGTGAAGTCTGGAGCTCCTACAATGAGCAGTTCTTC. The complete variable domain, with remaining parts taken from reference TRBV2 and TRBJ2-1, reads EPEVTQTPSHQVTQMGQEVILRCVPISNHLYFYWYRQILGQKVEFLVSFYNNEISEKSEIFDDQFSVERPDGSNFTLKIRSTKLEDSAMYFCASSEVWSSYNEQFFGPGTRLTVL.

Remarks on this clonotype: A much bigger clone sits one base away, suggesting this may be a read error. The rearrangement joins TRBV28 to TRBJ2-3; D may be TRBD1 or TRBD2 (5 bases each). With 1 base removed from V and 10 bases from J, the gap between germline ends came to 12 bases. The CDR3 spans 13 residues. The germline V gene has CDR1 MDHEN and CDR2 SYDVKM. CDR3: CASSLFGTGAQYF. As DNA, the CDR3 is TGTGCCAGCAGTTTATTCGGGACGGGTGCGCAGTATTTT.

This clonotype was observed a few times. The chain joins TRBV12-5 to TRBJ2-7; the D gene could be TRBD1 or TRBD2 (5 bases each). Deletions cut 2 bases from V and 3 bases from J, with 11 bases between. CDR1 and CDR2 (germline): LGHNT, FRNRAP. The CDR3 consists of 14 residues. Here the CDR3 DNA reads TGTGCTAGTGGTTTGACACTAGGGGACTACGAGCAGTACTTC. Its protein is CASGLTLGDYEQYF.

The chain links TRBV28 to TRBJ1-4; weak D call: TRBD1 (5 bases). Per the germline V gene, CDR1 is MDHEN and CDR2 is SYDVKM. V was cut by 10 bases and J by 3 bases, with 18 bases left in between. This CDR3 has 15 residues. CDR3 DNA: TGTGCCATCAGAACTAGCCCAGGGCCTAATGAAAAACTGTTTTTT. It codes for CAIRTSPGPNEKLFF.

The table lists this clonotype with a few counts. The chain links TRBV7-6 to TRBJ2-5; TRBD1 is a possible D gene (6 bases). With 5 bases removed from V and 0 bases from J, the gap between germline ends came to 13 bases. Germline assignment: CDR1 SGHVS and CDR2 FNYEAQ. CDR3 length equals 15 residues. The CDR3 spells CASSRGHQYQETQYF. CDR3 coding DNA: TGTGCCAGCAGCCGGGGACATCAGTACCAAGAGACCCAGTACTTC.

The chain is built from TRBV14 and TRBJ1-1, with a possible D match to TRBD1 (5 bases). CDR3 length: 15 residues. Trimming removed 4 bases from V and 8 bases from J, with 20 bases in between. Germline loops: CDR1 SGHDN, CDR2 FVKESK. The chain's CDR3 is CASSRRGTGGLEAFF. The CDR3 bases are TGTGCCAGCAGCCGGCGCGGGACCGGAGGGTTAGAAGCTTTCTTT.

In its sample, this clonotype was seen many times. The chain links TRBV7-6 to TRBJ2-5; D unclear. The CDR3 has 15 residues. The germline CDR1 and CDR2 sequences are SGHVS and FNYEAQ. The V end lost 5 bases, the J end lost 4 bases, and 17 bases lay between the germline ends. CDR3 amino acids: CASSMPPSLGETQYF. The CDR3 DNA sequence: TGTGCCAGCAGCATGCCCCCCAGCCTCGGAGAGACCCAGTACTTC.

This chain uses TRBV14 with TRBJ2-5; 15 positions match TRBD2. CDR1 and CDR2 (germline): SGHDN, FVKESK. After removal of 2 bases from V and 0 bases from J, the junction contained 7 bases not matched to a gene. The CDR3 has 19 residues. The CDR3 DNA reads TGTGCCAGCAGCCAACTGGGACTAGCGGGGGGCGTTTACCAAGAGACCCAGTACTTC. Translating it yields CASSQLGLAGGVYQETQYF.

A word on this clonotype: A much larger clone is a single base away; this may be a read error. J is TRBJ1-2 and V is TRBV25-1; D remains ambiguous. The germline V gene has CDR1 MGHDK and CDR2 SYGVNS. CDR3 length: 13 residues. The CDR3 spells CASSAGDWYGYAF. CDR3 nucleotide sequence: TGTGCCAGCAGTGCGGGAGATTGGTATGGCTACGCCTTC.

This clonotype has at least ten counts. The chain carries TRBV7-9 and TRBJ1-5, with 9 bases matching TRBD1. Germline CDR1 reads SEHNR; CDR2 reads FQNEAQ (reference sequence). The CDR3 extends over 18 amino acids. Trimming removed 5 bases from V and 0 bases from J; junction bases left unmatched: 11. The CDR3 nucleotides read TGTGCCAGCAGCATTGGACAGGGGAGGGCGTATAGCAATCAGCCCCAGCATTTT. This sequence encodes CASSIGQGRAYSNQPQHF.

The rearrangement links TRBV11-2 to TRBJ1-1, with 9 bases identical to TRBD1. Germline CDR1 reads SGHAT; CDR2 reads FQNNGV. Losses at the gene ends were 2 bases for V and 0 bases for J; bases not matched to a gene: 7. The CDR3 extends over 17 amino acids. The CDR3 is CASSLPGGQGLNTEAFF. As DNA, the CDR3 is TGTGCCAGCAGCTTACCTGGGGGACAGGGCTTGAACACTGAAGCTTTCTTT. The full variable domain, rest sourced from reference TRBV11-2 and TRBJ1-1, is EAGVAQSPRYKIIEKRQSVAFWCNPISGHATLYWYQQILGQGPKLLIQFQNNGVVDDSQLPKDRFSAERLKGVDSTLKIQPAKLEDSAVYLCASSLPGGQGLNTEAFFGQGTRLTVV.

This clonotype was seen many times. The chain links TRBV6-1 to TRBJ2-1; D possibly matches TRBD1 or TRBD2 (6 bases each). V was trimmed by 8 bases and J by 4 bases, leaving 18 bases between them. The CDR3 loop spans 15 amino acids. The V gene's germline CDR1 is MNHNS and CDR2 SASEGT. This CDR3 is CASRLTRGDYNEQFF. The CDR3 coding sequence is TGTGCCAGCCGCCTGACGAGGGGGGATTACAATGAGCAGTTCTTC.

J is TRBJ2-1 and V is TRBV5-4; TRBD1 aligns across 7 bases. The CDR3 runs to 13 residues. V shed 6 bases, J shed 7 bases, and the junction held 7 bases outside the gene matches. Germline V gene data show CDR1 as SGHNT and CDR2 as YYREEE (reference sequence). The CDR3 region has the DNA TGTGCCAGCACCCGGACAGGTTGGAATGAGCAGTTCTTC. Translated, it gives CASTRTGWNEQFF.

In its sample, this clonotype was seen a few times. The rearrangement joins TRBV24-1 to TRBJ2-3, with D possibly matching TRBD2 (5 bases). The ends were cut back, 3 bases at V and 2 bases at J, with 11 bases in the middle. The CDR3 runs 15 residues. Germline lookup yields CDR1 KGHDR and CDR2 SFDVKD. This chain's CDR3 is CATSDPPGITDTQYF. The CDR3 nucleotides read TGTGCCACCAGTGATCCCCCGGGGATCACAGATACGCAGTATTTT.

This clonotype was seen only a few times. V is TRBV7-9 and J is TRBJ1-1, with D perhaps TRBD1 (6 bases). Germline CDR1 and CDR2: SEHNR and FQNEAQ (reference sequence). V dropped 5 bases and J dropped 4 bases, with 20 bases sitting between them. This CDR3 has 16 amino acids. The CDR3 DNA sequence: TGTGCCAGCAGCCCAAGGGCAGGGGATGAGGGCACTGAAGCTTTCTTT. Residues: CASSPRAGDEGTEAFF.

On this clonotype: Mismatch with germline at one junction end may stem from a read error. This chain uses TRBV7-9 with TRBJ2-5, with TRBD1 matching 7 bases. Germline V gives CDR1 SEHNR, CDR2 FQNEAQ (reference sequence). The CDR3 runs to 14 residues. CDR3 nucleotide sequence: TGTGTCAGCACCTCCGGGACAGTCCGAGAGACCCAGTACTTC. As protein: CVSTSGTVRETQYF. Variable domain in full (rest from reference TRBV7-9 and TRBJ2-5): DTGVSQNPRHKITKRGQNVTFRCDPISEHNRLYWYRQTLGQGPEFLTYFQNEAQLEKSRLLSDRFSAERPKGSFSTLEIQRTEQGDSAMYLCVSTSGTVRETQYFGPGTRLLVL.

The CDR3 here is CATSRDRGPYRWAQHF. Written as DNA, the CDR3 is TGTGCCACCAGCAGAGATCGGGGACCCTACCGCTGGGCCCAGCATTTT. The chain joins TRBV15 to TRBJ1-5; a possible D gene is TRBD1 (5 bases). The CDR3 consists of 16 residues. The V and J ends lost 0 bases and 11 bases respectively, with 20 bases between them. Germline V gene lookup returns CDR1 LNHNV and CDR2 YYDKDF (reference sequence).

This clonotype was seen a few times. For the CDR3, the DNA is TGTGCCAGCAGCCCGGACAGGGTAAGGGTGGAGACCCAGTACTTC. Residues: CASSPDRVRVETQYF. This chain joins TRBV5-6 and TRBJ2-5, with 8 bases aligning to TRBD1. Germline-derived CDR1 and CDR2 are SGHDT and YYEEEE. This CDR3 spans 15 amino acids. V lost 4 bases and J lost 5; bases outside the gene matches: 10.

This clonotype came up many times. This rearrangement joins TRBV7-9 to TRBJ1-2; 7 bases agree with TRBD1. After removal of 2 bases from V and 0 bases from J, the junction contained 6 bases not matched to a gene. Per the germline V gene, CDR1 is SEHNR and CDR2 is FQNEAQ (reference sequence). The CDR3 runs to 16 residues. The CDR3 loop is CASSLTGTETNYGYTF. The CDR3 nucleotides read TGTGCCAGCAGCTTAACAGGGACAGAAACTAACTATGGCTACACCTTC.

Ten or more counts support this clonotype. The chain has TRBV7-2 and TRBJ2-1, with 10 bases aligning to TRBD1. The CDR3 contains 16 residues. V trimming: 5 bases; J trimming: 6 bases; junction bases outside the gene matches: 10. Germline values: CDR1 SGHTA, CDR2 FQGNSA. The CDR3 coding sequence is TGTGCCAGCAGCCTCACCGGGACAGGGGTAACCAATGAGCAGTTCTTC. This translates into CASSLTGTGVTNEQFF.

The rearrangement joins TRBV12-3 or TRBV12-4 to TRBJ1-1; the D is unclear. Trimming cost V 10 bases and J 3 bases, with 12 bases left between them. This CDR3 is built from 12 residues. The CDR3, as DNA: TGTGCCATACCCGAAAAGGACACTGAAGCTTTCTTT. It specifies CAIPEKDTEAFF.

This sequence joins TRBV9 and TRBJ1-1; D not resolved. Per germline, CDR1 SGDLS and CDR2 YYNGEE. This CDR3 region has 12 residues. Trimming pared 6 bases from V and 0 bases from J, leaving 6 bases between. The CDR3 DNA is TGTGCCAGCAACTGGATGAACACTGAAGCTTTCTTT. This encodes CASNWMNTEAFF.

Ten or more counts support this clonotype. V and J are TRBV7-8 and TRBJ1-1; no clear D gene. The CDR3 extends over 14 amino acids. V dropped 2 bases and J dropped 8 bases, with 15 bases sitting between them. In germline, CDR1 is SGHVS, CDR2 FQNEAQ. CDR3 sequence reads: CASSLMGPGAEAFF. The CDR3 bases are TGTGCCAGCAGCTTAATGGGCCCCGGTGCAGAAGCTTTCTTT.

This clonotype was counted between two and nine times. The chain carries TRBV9 and TRBJ2-3; 8 bases are a match to TRBD2. V was pared by 3 bases and J by 4 bases, with 4 bases of the junction left unmatched. Germline assignment: CDR1 SGDLS and CDR2 YYNGEE. This CDR3 has 14 residues. CDR3 nucleotide sequence: TGTGCCAGCAGCGGACTAGCGTACCCAGATACGCAGTATTTT. Translating it yields CASSGLAYPDTQYF.

The genes are TRBV20-1 and TRBJ1-1; 9 nucleotides match TRBD1. Germline V CDR1 and CDR2: DFQATT, SNEGSKA (reference sequence). With V trimmed by 5 bases and J by 3 bases, 4 bases remained unmatched. The CDR3 is made up of 13 amino acids. Written as DNA, the CDR3 is TGCAGTGCTTACAGGGGGCTAGACACTGAAGCTTTCTTT. It translates to CSAYRGLDTEAFF.

This clonotype has a handful of counts. The chain links TRBV2 to TRBJ2-3; 11 bases map to TRBD2. Germline loops: CDR1 SNHLY, CDR2 FYNNEI. The V gene end was trimmed by 7 bases and the J gene end by 7 bases; junction bases not matched to a gene: 19. The CDR3 sequence is 18 residues long. DNA of the CDR3: TGTGCCAGCATCCATTCCCCGCGACTAGCGGGGACGACAAATACGCAGTATTTT. This sequence encodes CASIHSPRLAGTTNTQYF.

This clonotype was picked up a small number of times. The genes are TRBV6-6 and TRBJ1-2; D not resolved. Germline values: CDR1 MNHNY, CDR2 SVGAGI (reference sequence). V shed 8 bases and J shed 6 bases, with 13 bases lying between them. CDR3 length: 12 amino acids. This CDR3 reads CASLGSQHGYTF. CDR3 nucleotide sequence: TGTGCCAGCCTAGGTTCACAGCATGGCTACACCTTC.